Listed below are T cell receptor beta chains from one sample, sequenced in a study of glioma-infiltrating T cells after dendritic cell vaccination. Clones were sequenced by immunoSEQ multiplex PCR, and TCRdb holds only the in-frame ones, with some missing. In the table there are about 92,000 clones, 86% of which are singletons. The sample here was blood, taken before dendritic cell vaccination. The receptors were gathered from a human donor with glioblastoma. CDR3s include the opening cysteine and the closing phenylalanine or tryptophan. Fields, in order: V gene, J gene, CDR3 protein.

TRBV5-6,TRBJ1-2,CASSLGGGYGYTF
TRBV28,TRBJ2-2,CASSLGGNTGELFF
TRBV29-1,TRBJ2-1,CSVEDQRVGLAGVNEQFF
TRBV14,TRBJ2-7,CASSQLLTGAYEQYF
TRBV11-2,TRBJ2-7,CASSTRGGTLYEQYF
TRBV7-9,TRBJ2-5,CASSQGTGGYQETQYF
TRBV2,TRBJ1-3,CASHPGVGNTIYF
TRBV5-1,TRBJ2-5,CASSSPDRGQETQYF
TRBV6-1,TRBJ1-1,CASSATGNTEAFF
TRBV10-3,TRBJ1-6,CAISSQGAGYNSPLHF
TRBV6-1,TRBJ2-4,CASSEPGSAKNIQYF
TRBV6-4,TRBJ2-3,CASSDSGTGTDTQYF
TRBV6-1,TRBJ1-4,CASRPADSPNEKLFF
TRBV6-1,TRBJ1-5,CASSVGQGDLSNQPQHF
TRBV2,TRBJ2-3,CASSEGSGGITDTQYF
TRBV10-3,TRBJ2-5,CAISGHGTGETQYF
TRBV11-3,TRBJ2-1,CASSSTRTGQQFF
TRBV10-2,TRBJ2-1,CASRSGLAGPTSYNEQFF
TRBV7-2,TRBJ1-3,CASSTTGTGGNTIYF
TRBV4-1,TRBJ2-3,CASSRPGQGNTDTQYF
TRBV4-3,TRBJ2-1,CASSPSGGSYNEQFF
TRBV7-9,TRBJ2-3,CASRPPLAGGTDTQYF
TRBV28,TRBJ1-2,CASSPPGTGGEIYGYTF
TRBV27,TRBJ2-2,CASIKTSAYTGELFF
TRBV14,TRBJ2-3,CASSQDKTVLSTDTQYF
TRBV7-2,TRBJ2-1,CASSLLAGANNEQFF
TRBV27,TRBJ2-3,CASSTPDRVSFGTQYF
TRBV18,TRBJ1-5,CASSPDRGGNQPQHF
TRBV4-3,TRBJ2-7,CASSQDYAASGGAYEQYF
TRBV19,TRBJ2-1,CASSMYSGNEQFF
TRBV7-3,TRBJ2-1,CASSLNPPGAGLFF
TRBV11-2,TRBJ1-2,CASTVRGGRDIHGYTF
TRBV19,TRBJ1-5,CASRLTGSNQPQHF
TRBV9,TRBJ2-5,CASSDFSGETQYF
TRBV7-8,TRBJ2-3,CASSAAPVGLVSDTQYF
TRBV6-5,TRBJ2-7,CASSYSLRAPGEQYF
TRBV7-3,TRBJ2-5,CASSLTSGGVETQYF
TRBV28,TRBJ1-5,CASSLLGQVSQPQHF
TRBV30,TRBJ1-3,CALQGLGNTIYF
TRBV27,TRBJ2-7,CASSLGQLYEQYF
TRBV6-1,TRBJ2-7,CASTEEVSSSYEQYF